The 16 T cell receptor beta chains below all came from one sample that was sequenced in a study of blood T cell repertoires in COVID-19. The method was immunoSEQ multiplex PCR; TCRdb's version includes in-frame clones alone and lacks a portion of them. In the table there are over 70,000 clones, roughly 74% of which are singletons. The sample was peripheral blood. The receptors were gathered from a man aged 65-85 years with COVID-19, enrolled during active disease.

V gene TRBV3-1 (or the pseudogene TRBV3-2) combines with J gene TRBJ1-2, with TRBD1 matching 9 bases. The trim removed 6 bases at V and 3 bases at J, leaving 14 bases unmatched. This CDR3 spans 17 amino acids. The germline gives CDR1 LGHDT, CDR2 YNNKEL (reference sequence). The CDR3: CASRGNRGRRWDYGYTF. CDR3 DNA: TGTGCCAGCAGGGGTAACAGGGGGCGCCGGTGGGACTATGGCTACACCTTC.

The chain has TRBV6-4 and TRBJ2-3; D not resolved. This CDR3 is built from 13 residues. Germline CDR1 is MRHNA and CDR2 is SNTAGT. V was trimmed by 4 bases and J by 5 bases, leaving 10 bases between them. DNA of the CDR3: TGTGCCAGCAGTGCCACGAGTGGAGATACGCAGTATTTT. This sequence encodes CASSATSGDTQYF.

The chain has TRBV11-2 and TRBJ2-7; the match to TRBD2 covers 9 bases. The CDR3 covers 16 residues. Germline V CDR1 and CDR2: SGHAT, FQNNGV. J was trimmed by 4 bases and V by 1 base; bases with no gene match: 8. The CDR3 DNA reads TGTGCCAGCAGCTTAGGAGGGAGCGGGAGGCAGTACGAGCAGTACTTC. Translation: CASSLGGSGRQYEQYF.

V usage is TRBV19 and J usage is TRBJ1-5, with 11 bases that match TRBD1. Germline trimming cut 3 bases from V and 7 bases from J; bases unmatched to any gene: 5. CDR1 and CDR2 from the germline V gene are LNHDA and SQIVND (reference sequence). CDR3 length: 15 amino acids. The CDR3 sequence: CASSMDRGPGQPQHF. CDR3 nucleotide sequence: TGTGCCAGTAGTATGGACAGGGGGCCAGGACAGCCCCAGCATTTT.

This clone turned up a few times. The chain couples TRBV6-6 to TRBJ1-5, with D possibly matching TRBD1 (5 bases). Trimming shortened V by 8 bases and J by 4 bases, and 21 bases separated the two germline ends. There are 16 residues in the CDR3. CDR1 and CDR2 (germline): MNHNY, SVGAGI (reference sequence). The CDR3 nucleotides read TGTGCCAGCTCGAAAAGTGGGGACTTACCGAATCAGCCCCAGCATTTT. This encodes CASSKSGDLPNQPQHF.

The chain recombines TRBV5-6 with TRBJ1-3, with a possible D match to TRBD1 (5 bases). The V gene's germline CDR1 is SGHDT and CDR2 YYEEEE. The CDR3 has 16 residues. The germline V and J ends were trimmed by 3 bases and 1 base, with 14 bases remaining between them. CDR3 protein: CASSYGRGMSGNTIYF. The CDR3 DNA sequence: TGTGCCAGCAGCTACGGGAGGGGTATGTCTGGAAACACCATATATTTT.

This sequence joins TRBV6-5 and TRBJ1-2, with 7 positions matching TRBD1. Germline CDR1 and CDR2: MNHEY and SVGAGI. This CDR3 is built from 13 residues. V was pared by 6 bases and J by 3 bases, with 4 bases of the junction left unmatched. The CDR3 region is CASSYDRDYGYTF. The CDR3 region has the DNA TGTGCCAGCAGCTACGACAGGGACTATGGCTACACCTTC.

The table lists this clone with a few counts. This rearrangement joins TRBV19 to TRBJ1-5; unclear D gene. Germline V gene sequence: CDR1 LNHDA, CDR2 SQIVND (reference sequence). Trimming cost V 3 bases and J 0 bases, with 15 bases left between them. The CDR3 extends over 17 amino acids. The DNA for the CDR3 is TGTGCCAGTAGTATGAGAGGGAACCAGTATAGCAATCAGCCCCAGCATTTT. Translation: CASSMRGNQYSNQPQHF.

This clone appeared a few times. This chain uses TRBV9 with TRBJ2-3, with TRBD2 matching 11 bases. Germline values: CDR1 SGDLS, CDR2 YYNGEE. V shed 3 bases, J shed 5 bases, and the junction held 8 bases outside the gene matches. This CDR3 has 16 residues. The CDR3 region is CASSGYSGRAGDTQYF. CDR3 DNA: TGTGCCAGCAGCGGATATAGCGGGAGGGCAGGAGATACGCAGTATTTT.

V usage is TRBV6-5 and J usage is TRBJ2-7, with a tentative D call TRBD1 (6 bases). V was pared by 0 bases and J by 4 bases, with 10 bases between. CDR3 length: 14 residues. Per the germline V gene, CDR1 is MNHEY and CDR2 is SVGAGI. CDR3 nucleotide sequence: TGTGCCAGCAGTTACTCCCGGACAGATTACGAGCAGTACTTC. Its translation is CASSYSRTDYEQYF.

To note about this clone: Compared with germline, one end of the junction differs, possibly owing to a read error. J is TRBJ2-7 and V is TRBV10-3; 8 bases are shared with TRBD2. CDR3 size: 18 residues. Germline values: CDR1 ENHRY, CDR2 SYGVKD. The CDR3 sequence is CAICESKARAGVPYEQYF. CDR3 nucleotide sequence: TGTGCCATCTGTGAGTCGAAAGCGCGAGCGGGGGTCCCCTACGAGCAGTACTTC.

This clone was recorded only once. The chain has TRBV12-3 or TRBV12-4 and TRBJ2-7; D is unclear. There are 13 residues in the CDR3. With 1 base removed from V and 2 bases from J, the gap between germline ends came to 6 bases. The CDR3 is CASSLGPTYEQYF. CDR3 nucleotide sequence: TGTGCCAGCAGTTTAGGGCCGACCTACGAGCAGTACTTC.

The V call is TRBV19, the J call TRBJ1-5, with 9 nucleotides matching TRBD1. The trim removed 5 bases at V and 1 base at J, leaving 6 bases unmatched. The CDR3 totals 16 residues. CDR1 LNHDA and CDR2 SQIVND come from the germline V gene (reference sequence). The CDR3 reads CASSFRGQGSNQPQHF. CDR3 nucleotide sequence: TGTGCCAGTAGTTTTCGGGGACAGGGAAGCAATCAGCCCCAGCATTTT.

This clone was counted once. The CDR3: CASSLQPGTGQFF. The CDR3 DNA is TGTGCCAGCAGTCTTCAACCCGGGACAGGGCAGTTCTTC. The chain joins TRBV14 to TRBJ2-1, with 8 positions matching TRBD1. With V trimmed by 6 bases and J by 12 bases, 10 bases remained unmatched. CDR1 and CDR2 from the germline V gene are SGHDN and FVKESK. The CDR3 is 13 residues long.

The rearrangement uses TRBV7-9 and TRBJ1-3; possible D gene TRBD1, 5 bases. V was clipped by 3 bases and J by 0 bases, with 6 bases between them. CDR3 length: 14 amino acids. Germline lookup yields CDR1 SEHNR and CDR2 FQNEAQ (reference sequence). The CDR3 sequence: CASSFGHSGNTIYF. The CDR3 DNA is TGTGCCAGCAGCTTCGGACACTCTGGAAACACCATATATTTT.

The rearrangement uses TRBV4-2 and TRBJ2-5; TRBD2 agrees at 10 bases. The CDR3 length is 16 residues. Trimming cost V 4 bases and J 2 bases; bases outside gene matches: 7. In germline, CDR1 is LGHNA, CDR2 YNFKEQ. The CDR3 coding sequence is TGTGCCAGCAGCCGGGTGGCTAGCGGGGGACAAGAGACCCAGTACTTC. Its protein is CASSRVASGGQETQYF.